This T cell receptor (beta chain) is from a study of molecular identifiers for immune sequencing clone quantification. In germline, CDR1 is MNHNY, CDR2 SVGAGI (reference sequence). CDR3 size: 14 residues. V lost 3 bases, J lost 2 bases, and 9 bases lay in between. As CD8+CD4-CCR7+CD45RA+ cells, naive CD8 T cells were sorted. TCRdb called the PCR reads again in MiXCR, with one record for every CDR3 protein. Here the sample spans some 320,000 distinct CDR3 sequences, about a fifth being singletons. Regarding the study as a whole: Effector cells kept over 97% of their molecules in clones above 20 RNA copies, while naive cells kept under 1% there. Detecting spiked Jurkat TCR RNA from one cell among about a million naive cells was reportedly possible.

This clonotype has just a few counts. What it recognizes is unknown. Sequencing was carried out using naive CD8+ T cells from blood, with Jurkat cell RNA spiked in. Subset in this sample: FACS-sorted CD8+CD4-CCR7+CD45RA+ naive T cells. The sequence was collected from a human donor in good health. Some libraries in this study had Jurkat cell RNA spiked in. The chain combines TRBV6-6 with TRBJ2-3; unclear D gene. This chain's CDR3 is CASSYVTNTDTQYF. The CDR3 nucleotides read TGTGCCAGCAGTTATGTAACCAACACAGATACGCAGTATTTT.